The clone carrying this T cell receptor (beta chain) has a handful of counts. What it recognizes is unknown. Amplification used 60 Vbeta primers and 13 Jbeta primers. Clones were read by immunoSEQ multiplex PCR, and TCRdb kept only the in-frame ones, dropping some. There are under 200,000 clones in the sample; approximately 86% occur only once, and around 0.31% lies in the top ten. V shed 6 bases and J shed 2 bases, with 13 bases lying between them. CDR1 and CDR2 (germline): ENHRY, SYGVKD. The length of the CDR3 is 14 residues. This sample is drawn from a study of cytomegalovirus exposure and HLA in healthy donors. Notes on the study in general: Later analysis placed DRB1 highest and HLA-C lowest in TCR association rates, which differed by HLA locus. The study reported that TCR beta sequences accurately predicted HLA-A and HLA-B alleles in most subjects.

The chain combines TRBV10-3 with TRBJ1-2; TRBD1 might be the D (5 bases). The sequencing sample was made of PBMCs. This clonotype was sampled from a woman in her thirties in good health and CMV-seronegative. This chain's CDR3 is CAISPSGANYGYTF. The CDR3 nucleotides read TGTGCCATCAGCCCCTCTGGGGCGAACTATGGCTACACCTTC.